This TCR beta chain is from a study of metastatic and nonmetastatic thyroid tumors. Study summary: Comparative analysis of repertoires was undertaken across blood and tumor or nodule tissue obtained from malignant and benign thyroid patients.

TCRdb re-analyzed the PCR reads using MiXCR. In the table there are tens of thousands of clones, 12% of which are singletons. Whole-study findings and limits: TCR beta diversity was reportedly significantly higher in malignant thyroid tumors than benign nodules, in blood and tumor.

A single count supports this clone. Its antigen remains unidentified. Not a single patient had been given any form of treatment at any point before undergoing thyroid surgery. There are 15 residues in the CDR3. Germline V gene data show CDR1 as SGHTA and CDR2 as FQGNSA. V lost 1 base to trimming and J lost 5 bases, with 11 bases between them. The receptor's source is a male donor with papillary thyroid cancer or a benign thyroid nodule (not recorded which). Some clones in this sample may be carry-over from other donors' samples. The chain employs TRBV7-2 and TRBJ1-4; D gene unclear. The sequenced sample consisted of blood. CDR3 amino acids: CASSLGPRVNEKLFF. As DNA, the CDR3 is TGTGCCAGCAGCTTAGGACCGAGGGTGAATGAAAAACTGTTTTTT.